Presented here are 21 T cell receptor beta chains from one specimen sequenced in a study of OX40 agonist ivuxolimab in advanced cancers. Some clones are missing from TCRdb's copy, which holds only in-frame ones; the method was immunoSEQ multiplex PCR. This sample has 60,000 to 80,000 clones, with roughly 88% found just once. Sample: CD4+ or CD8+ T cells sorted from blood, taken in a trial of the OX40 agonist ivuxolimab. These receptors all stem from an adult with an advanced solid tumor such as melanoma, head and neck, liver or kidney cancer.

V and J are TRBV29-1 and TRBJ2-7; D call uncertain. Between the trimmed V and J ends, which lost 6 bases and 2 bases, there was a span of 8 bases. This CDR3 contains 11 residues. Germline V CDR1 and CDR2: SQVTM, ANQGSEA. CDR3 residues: CSVVLTYEQYF. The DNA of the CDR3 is TGCAGCGTGGTTCTAACCTACGAGCAGTACTTC.

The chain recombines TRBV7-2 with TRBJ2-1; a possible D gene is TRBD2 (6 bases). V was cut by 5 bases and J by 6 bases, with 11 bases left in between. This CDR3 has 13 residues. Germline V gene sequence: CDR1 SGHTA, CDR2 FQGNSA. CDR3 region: CASSRLDLNEQFF. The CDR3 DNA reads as TGTGCCAGCAGCCGACTAGATCTCAATGAGCAGTTCTTC.

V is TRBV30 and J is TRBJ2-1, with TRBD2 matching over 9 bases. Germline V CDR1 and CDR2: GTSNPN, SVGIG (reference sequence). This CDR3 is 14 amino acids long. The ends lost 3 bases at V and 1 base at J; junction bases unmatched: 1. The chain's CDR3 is CAWRLAGSYNEQFF. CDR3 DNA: TGTGCCTGGAGGCTAGCGGGATCCTACAATGAGCAGTTCTTC.

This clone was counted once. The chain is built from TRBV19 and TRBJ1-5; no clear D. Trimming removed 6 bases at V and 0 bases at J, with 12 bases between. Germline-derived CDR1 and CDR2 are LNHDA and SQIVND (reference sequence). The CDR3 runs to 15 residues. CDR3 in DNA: TGTGCCAGTAGGCCAGACCTTTATAGCAATCAGCCCCAGCATTTT. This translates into CASRPDLYSNQPQHF.

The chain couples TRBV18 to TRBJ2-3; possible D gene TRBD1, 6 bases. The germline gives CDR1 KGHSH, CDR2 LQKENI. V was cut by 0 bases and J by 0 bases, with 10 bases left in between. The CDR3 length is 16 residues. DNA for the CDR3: TGTGCCAGCTCACCACCGGGGACAACCAGCACAGATACGCAGTATTTT. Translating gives CASSPPGTTSTDTQYF.

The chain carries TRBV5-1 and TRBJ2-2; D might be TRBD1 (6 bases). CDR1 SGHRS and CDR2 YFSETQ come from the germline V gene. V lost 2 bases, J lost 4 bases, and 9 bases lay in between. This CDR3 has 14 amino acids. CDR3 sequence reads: CASSFAGATGELFF. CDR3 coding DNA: TGCGCCAGCAGCTTCGCAGGGGCCACCGGGGAGCTGTTTTTT.

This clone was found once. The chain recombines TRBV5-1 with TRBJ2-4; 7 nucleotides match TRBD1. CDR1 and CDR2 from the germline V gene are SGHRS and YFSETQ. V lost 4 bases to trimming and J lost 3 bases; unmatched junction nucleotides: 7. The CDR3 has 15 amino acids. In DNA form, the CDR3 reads TGCGCCAGCAGCCTTGACAGGGTTAACAAAAACATTCAGTACTTC. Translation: CASSLDRVNKNIQYF.

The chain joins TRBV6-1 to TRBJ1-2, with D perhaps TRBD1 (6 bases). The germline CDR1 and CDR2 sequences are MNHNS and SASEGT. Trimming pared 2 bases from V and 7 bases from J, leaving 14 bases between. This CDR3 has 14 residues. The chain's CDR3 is CASSERGRGSGYTF. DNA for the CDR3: TGTGCCAGCAGTGAAAGGGGCAGGGGCAGTGGCTACACCTTC.

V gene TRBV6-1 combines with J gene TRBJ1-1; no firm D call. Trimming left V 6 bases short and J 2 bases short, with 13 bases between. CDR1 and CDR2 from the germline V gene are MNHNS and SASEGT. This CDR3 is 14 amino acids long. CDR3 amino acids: CASSSSTLNTEAFF. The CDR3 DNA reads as TGTGCCAGCAGCTCCTCCACCTTAAACACTGAAGCTTTCTTT.

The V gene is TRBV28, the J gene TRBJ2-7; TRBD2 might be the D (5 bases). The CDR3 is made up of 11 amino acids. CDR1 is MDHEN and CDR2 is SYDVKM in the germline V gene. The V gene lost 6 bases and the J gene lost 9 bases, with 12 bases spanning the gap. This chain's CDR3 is CASSTRTGQYF. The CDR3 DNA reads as TGTGCCAGCAGCACTAGGACGGGGCAGTACTTC.

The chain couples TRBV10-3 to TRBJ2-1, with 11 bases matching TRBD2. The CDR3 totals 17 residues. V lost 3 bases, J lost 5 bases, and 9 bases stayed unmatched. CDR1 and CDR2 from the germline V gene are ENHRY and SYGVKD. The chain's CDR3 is CAISERIAGGIHNEQFF. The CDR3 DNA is TGTGCCATCAGTGAACGTATAGCGGGAGGGATCCACAATGAGCAGTTCTTC.

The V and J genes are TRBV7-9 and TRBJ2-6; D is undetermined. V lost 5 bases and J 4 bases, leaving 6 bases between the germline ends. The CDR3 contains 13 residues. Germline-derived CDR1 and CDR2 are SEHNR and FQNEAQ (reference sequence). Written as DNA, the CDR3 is TGTGCCAGCAGCCCTTGGGGGGCCAACGTCCTGACTTTC. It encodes CASSPWGANVLTF. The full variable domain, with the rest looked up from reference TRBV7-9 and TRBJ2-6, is DTGVSQNPRHKITKRGQNVTFRCDPISEHNRLYWYRQTLGQGPEFLTYFQNEAQLEKSRLLSDRFSAERPKGSFSTLEIQRTEQGDSAMYLCASSPWGANVLTFGAGSRLTVL.

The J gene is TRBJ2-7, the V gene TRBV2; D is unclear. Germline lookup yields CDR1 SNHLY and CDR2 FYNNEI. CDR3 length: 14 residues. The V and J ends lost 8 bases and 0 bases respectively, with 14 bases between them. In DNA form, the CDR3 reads TGTGCCAGCGGTCTTAATTGGGCCTCCTACGAGCAGTACTTC. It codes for CASGLNWASYEQYF.

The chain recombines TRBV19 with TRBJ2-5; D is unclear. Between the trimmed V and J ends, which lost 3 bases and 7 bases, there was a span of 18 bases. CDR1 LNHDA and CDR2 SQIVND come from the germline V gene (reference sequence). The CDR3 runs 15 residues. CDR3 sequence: CASSISDSGMVTQYF. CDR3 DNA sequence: TGTGCCAGTAGTATCTCGGATTCTGGGATGGTGACCCAGTACTTC.

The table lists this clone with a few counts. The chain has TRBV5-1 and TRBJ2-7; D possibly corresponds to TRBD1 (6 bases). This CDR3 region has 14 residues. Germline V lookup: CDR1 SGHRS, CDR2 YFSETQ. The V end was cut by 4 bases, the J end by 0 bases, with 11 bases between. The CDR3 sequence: CASSLLDSSYEQYF. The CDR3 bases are TGCGCCAGCAGCCTGTTGGACAGCTCCTACGAGCAGTACTTC.

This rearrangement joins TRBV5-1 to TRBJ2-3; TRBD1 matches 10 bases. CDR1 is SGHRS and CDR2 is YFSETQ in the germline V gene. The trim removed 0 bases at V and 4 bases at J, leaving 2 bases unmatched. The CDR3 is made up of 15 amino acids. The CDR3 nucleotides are TGCGCCAGCAGCTTGGGACAGGGGGCGGCAGATACGCAGTATTTT. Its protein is CASSLGQGAADTQYF.

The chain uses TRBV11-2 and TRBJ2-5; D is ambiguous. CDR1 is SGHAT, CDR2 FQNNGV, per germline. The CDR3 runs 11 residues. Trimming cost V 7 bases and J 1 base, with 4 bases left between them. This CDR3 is CASTIQETQYF. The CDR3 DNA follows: TGTGCCAGCACCATCCAAGAGACCCAGTACTTC. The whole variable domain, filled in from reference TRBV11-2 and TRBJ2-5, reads EAGVAQSPRYKIIEKRQSVAFWCNPISGHATLYWYQQILGQGPKLLIQFQNNGVVDDSQLPKDRFSAERLKGVDSTLKIQPAKLEDSAVYLCASTIQETQYFGPGTRLLVL.

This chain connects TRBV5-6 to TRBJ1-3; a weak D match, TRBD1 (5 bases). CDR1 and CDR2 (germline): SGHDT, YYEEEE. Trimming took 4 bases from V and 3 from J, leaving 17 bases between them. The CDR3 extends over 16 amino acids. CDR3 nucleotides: TGTGCCAGCAGCCCAGGCATGGGGACCGGTGGAAACACCATATATTTT. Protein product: CASSPGMGTGGNTIYF.

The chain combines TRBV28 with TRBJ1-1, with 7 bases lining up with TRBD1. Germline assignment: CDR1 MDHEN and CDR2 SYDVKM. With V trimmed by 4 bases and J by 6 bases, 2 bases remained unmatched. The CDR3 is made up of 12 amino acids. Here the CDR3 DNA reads TGTGCCAGCAGTTACACAGGGGCTGAAGCTTTCTTT. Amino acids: CASSYTGAEAFF. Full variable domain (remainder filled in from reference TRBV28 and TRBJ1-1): DVKVTQSSRYLVKRTGEKVFLECVQDMDHENMFWYRQDPGLGLRLIYFSYDVKMKEKGDIPEGYSVSREKKERFSLILESASTNQTSMYLCASSYTGAEAFFGQGTRLTVV.

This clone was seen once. CDR3 protein: CASSNPGNQPQHF. CDR3 bases: TGTGCCAGTAGTAACCCAGGGAATCAGCCCCAGCATTTT. The J gene is TRBJ1-5, the V gene TRBV19; D possibly corresponds to TRBD1 (5 bases). From germline, CDR1 is LNHDA and CDR2 SQIVND (reference sequence). The V gene lost 4 bases and the J gene lost 4 bases, with 8 bases spanning the gap. The CDR3 has 13 amino acids.

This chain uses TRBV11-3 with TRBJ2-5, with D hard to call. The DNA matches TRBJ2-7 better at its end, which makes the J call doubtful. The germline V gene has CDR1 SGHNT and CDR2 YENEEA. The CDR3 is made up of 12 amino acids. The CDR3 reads CASSCRFCEQYF. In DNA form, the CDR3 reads TGTGCCAGCAGCTGTAGGTTCTGCGAGCAGTACTTC.